This T cell receptor (beta chain) was recorded in a study of blood T cell repertoires in COVID-19 (dated by TCRdb to about 2020). For the study in its entirety: Samples from collaborators originated in the United States, Italy and Spain and spanned both the acute and convalescent phases of COVID-19. A de-identified subject ID, COVID-19 status, age in years and sex were almost always included in the sample metadata. A freely available public database, intended as a resource for researchers studying the immune response to SARS-CoV-2, is where the repertoires were released. Deeply sampled blood TCRbeta repertoires from subjects exposed to, actively infected with, or recovered from COVID-19 were included in the dataset. The material from the prospective study consisted of cDNA or gDNA derived from T cells, B-cell-depleted T cells, or PBMCs. The samples were drawn from the first 160 participants of the ongoing ImmuneRACE study and from 1,254 subjects provided by 6 global collaborators. Where HLA class I and class II types were available, the types were taken from metadata supplied by the sample provider, not from assay-based typing.

A remark on this clone: The clone's antigen remains unknown. It has no much larger one-base neighbor in the sample; base qualities were not kept.

V is trimmed back by 5 bases and J by 5 bases, and the junction contains 5 bases that no gene match accounts for. There are 13 amino acids in the CDR3, from cysteine to phenylalanine inclusive. Of all the DNA, just the CDR3 is kept, 39 bases in frame from base 1. The CDR1 and CDR2 encoded by the germline V gene (reference sequence) are LGHDT and YNNKEL. TCRbeta CDR3 regions were amplified from genomic DNA by means of the immunoSEQ Assay, a bias-controlled multiplex PCR. As for the authors' bioinformatics: Nucleated cell counts per sample were estimated from amplification of reference gene primers within the assay. To quantify the absolute abundance of each unique TCRbeta CDR3 rearrangement, sequence reads were collapsed and filtered. For each sample, productive Simpson clonality was calculated by taking the square root of Simpson's diversity index across productive rearrangements. TCRdb retrieved this table from immuneACCESS and kept in-frame rearrangements only. Not all clones are present; in checked studies, unresolved V genes account for under half, and no reason is known for the remainder. V and J calls and clone size follow that table, whereas D and trimming were derived from the DNA. For this sample the table gives tens of thousands of clones, of which roughly four fifths were detected only once. Of the sample, about 6.4% falls within the top ten clones.

What the research found in general, with its limitations: Clinical and demographic metadata were provided uncurated, with the amount varying by source and participant.

Collaborating institutions collected whole blood in K2EDTA tubes following their own protocols. Collaborator samples were shipped for TCRbeta analysis as frozen whole blood, isolated PBMCs, or DNA extracted from either sample type. The specimen was peripheral blood. Here the chain combines TRBV3-1 (or the pseudogene TRBV3-2) and TRBJ2-7; TRBD1 aligns with 8 central bases. The clonotype was recovered from a human donor in a cohort sampled during active or convalescent COVID-19. This receptor has the CDR3 CASSASTGDEQYF. The DNA sequence is as follows: TGTGCCAGCAGCGCGTCGACAGGGGACGAGCAGTACTTC.